This passage covers 22 T cell receptor beta chains from one sample sequenced in a study of cytomegalovirus exposure and HLA in healthy donors. In the PCR, 60 Vbeta and 13 Jbeta primers were used. TCRdb's copy holds only in-frame clones and misses some; the assay was immunoSEQ multiplex PCR. The table shows 55,000 to 80,000 clones, with 80% to 90% occurring only once. The specimen sequenced was PBMCs. Receptor source: a woman aged 30 to 39 in good health and CMV-seronegative.

This clone was detected only a few times. V and J are TRBV6-1 and TRBJ1-1; D may be TRBD1 (6 bases). Trimming pared 7 bases from V and 3 bases from J, leaving 15 bases between. Germline V gives CDR1 MNHNS, CDR2 SASEGT. This CDR3 has 14 residues. CDR3 loop: CASNDRPGDTEAFF. CDR3 in DNA: TGTGCCAGCAATGACAGGCCGGGGGACACTGAAGCTTTCTTT.

The rearrangement joins TRBV27 to TRBJ1-6, with TRBD1 matching over 9 bases. The CDR3 extends over 15 amino acids. Germline V CDR1 and CDR2: MNHEY, SMNVEV (reference sequence). J gave up 7 bases and V 6 bases, and 7 bases lay outside the gene matches. This CDR3 is CASRFWTGANSPLHF. In nucleotides, the CDR3 is TGTGCCAGCAGATTCTGGACAGGGGCGAATTCACCCCTCCACTTT.

This chain links TRBV6-4 with TRBJ1-1, with a possible D match to TRBD1 (5 bases). This CDR3 has 12 amino acids. V gave up 5 bases and J gave up 8 bases, with 12 bases separating them. Germline values: CDR1 MRHNA, CDR2 SNTAGT. The CDR3 DNA follows: TGTGCCAGCAGTTTGGGCGGGGGGGAAGCTTTCTTT. Residues: CASSLGGGEAFF.

J is TRBJ1-5 and V is TRBV9; D remains unclear. The CDR3 consists of 15 residues. Per germline, CDR1 SGDLS and CDR2 YYNGEE. The ends were cut back, 0 bases at V and 0 bases at J, with 7 bases in the middle. In DNA form, the CDR3 reads TGTGCCAGCAGCGTAGGATGGGCTAGCAATCAGCCCCAGCATTTT. Translated, it gives CASSVGWASNQPQHF.

V usage is TRBV19 and J usage is TRBJ2-2, with 9 bases matching TRBD1. This CDR3 has 15 residues. Germline V lookup: CDR1 LNHDA, CDR2 SQIVND (reference sequence). V trimming: 6 bases; J trimming: 3 bases; junction bases outside the gene matches: 5. The CDR3 region has the DNA TGTGCCAGTAGCGCCGGGACAGGGTACACCGGGGAGCTGTTTTTT. This translates into CASSAGTGYTGELFF. The whole variable domain, remainder taken from reference TRBV19 and TRBJ2-2, is DGGITQSPKYLFRKEGQNVTLSCEQNLNHDAMYWYRQDPGQGLRLIYYSQIVNDFQKGDIAEGYSVSREKKESFPLTVTSAQKNPTAFYLCASSAGTGYTGELFFGEGSRLTVL.

This chain links TRBV5-1 with TRBJ1-6, with D perhaps matching TRBD1 (6 bases). Trimming removed 0 bases from V and 15 bases from J, with 13 bases in between. Per germline, CDR1 SGHRS and CDR2 YFSETQ. The CDR3 length is 13 residues. The CDR3 protein is CASSLETGSLLHF. As DNA, the CDR3 is TGCGCCAGCAGCTTGGAGACAGGAAGCCTCCTCCACTTT.

This clone was observed a single time. The chain has TRBV5-6 and TRBJ2-2; no firm D call. CDR1 is SGHDT, CDR2 YYEEEE, per germline. The CDR3 sequence is 13 residues long. V was pared by 0 bases and J by 3 bases, with 3 bases between. The CDR3 reads CASSLADTGELFF. The CDR3, as DNA: TGTGCCAGCAGCTTGGCAGACACCGGGGAGCTGTTTTTT. Variable domain in full (rest from reference TRBV5-6 and TRBJ2-2): DAGVTQSPTHLIKTRGQQVTLRCSPKSGHDTVSWYQQALGQGPQFIFQYYEEEERQRGNFPDRFSGHQFPNYSSELNVNALLLGDSALYLCASSLADTGELFFGEGSRLTVL.

The chain recombines TRBV19 with TRBJ1-1; no clear D. Germline assignment: CDR1 LNHDA and CDR2 SQIVND (reference sequence). V lost 7 bases and J 8 bases, leaving 11 bases between the germline ends. The CDR3 sequence is 11 residues long. CDR3 residues: CASNTNREAFF. The CDR3 DNA reads as TGTGCCAGTAACACTAACCGGGAAGCTTTCTTT.

The gene calls are TRBV7-9 and TRBJ2-3; D is perhaps TRBD2 (6 bases). The CDR3 covers 13 residues. V dropped 5 bases and J dropped 6 bases, with 12 bases sitting between them. Germline V gene lookup returns CDR1 SEHNR and CDR2 FQNEAQ (reference sequence). Written as DNA, the CDR3 is TGTGCCAGCAGCCAGGGACTCAGGGATACGCAGTATTTT. Amino acids: CASSQGLRDTQYF.

The chain uses TRBV9 and TRBJ2-1, with TRBD2 matching 12 bases. There are 16 residues in the CDR3. CDR1 and CDR2 from the germline V gene are SGDLS and YYNGEE. The junction had 11 bases not matched to a gene; V was cut back by 4 bases and J by 9 bases. This chain's CDR3 is CASSPSGGARTGEQFF. As DNA, the CDR3 is TGTGCCAGCAGCCCTAGCGGGGGGGCCCGGACCGGTGAGCAGTTCTTC.

The rearrangement links TRBV28 to TRBJ1-5; D may be TRBD1 (6 bases). The CDR3 is made up of 15 amino acids. From germline, CDR1 is MDHEN and CDR2 SYDVKM. The V gene lost 5 bases and the J gene lost 4 bases, with 15 bases spanning the gap. The CDR3 region is CASSPRGGGNQPQHF. The CDR3 region has the DNA TGTGCCAGCAGTCCCAGGGGTGGTGGAAATCAGCCCCAGCATTTT.

The rearrangement links TRBV10-3 to TRBJ1-1; D may be TRBD1 (5 bases). CDR3 length: 13 amino acids. V lost 6 bases and J lost 0, with 8 bases in between. The germline V gene has CDR1 ENHRY and CDR2 SYGVKD. The DNA of the CDR3 is TGTGCCATCAGGGCAGGGTTGAACACTGAAGCTTTCTTT. Translating gives CAIRAGLNTEAFF.

CDR3 nucleotide sequence: TGTGCCAGTAGTATACCGGACAGAGTTCGGACTGAAGCTTTCTTT. This encodes CASSIPDRVRTEAFF. The chain uses TRBV19 and TRBJ1-1; D is perhaps TRBD1 (6 bases). The CDR3 sequence is 15 residues long. Trimming removed 2 bases at V and 5 bases at J, with 15 bases between. Per the germline V gene, CDR1 is LNHDA and CDR2 is SQIVND (reference sequence).

The genes are TRBV18 and TRBJ1-1, with no clear D. Germline V gene sequence: CDR1 KGHSH, CDR2 LQKENI. Trimming shortened V by 3 bases and J by 13 bases, and 6 bases separated the two germline ends. The CDR3 has 9 residues. The CDR3 sequence: CASSPGVFF. The CDR3 nucleotides are TGTGCCAGCTCACCCGGGGTTTTCTTT.

The V call is TRBV5-4, the J call TRBJ1-3; D may be TRBD1 (6 bases). Germline V CDR1 and CDR2: SGHNT, YYREEE (reference sequence). V lost 4 bases and J lost 0, with 20 bases in between. CDR3 length: 18 amino acids. DNA of the CDR3: TGTGCCAGCAGCCCAACTATTAACGGACAGTTCTCTGGAAACACCATATATTTT. This translates into CASSPTINGQFSGNTIYF. Full variable domain (rest looked up from reference TRBV5-4 and TRBJ1-3): ETGVTQSPTHLIKTRGQQVTLRCSSQSGHNTVSWYQQALGQGPQFIFQYYREEENGRGNFPPRFSGLQFPNYSSELNVNALELDDSALYLCASSPTINGQFSGNTIYFGEGSWLTVV.

This clone was observed a few times. The chain is built from TRBV27 and TRBJ1-1; D may be TRBD1 (6 bases). The CDR3 extends over 15 amino acids. The V end was cut by 5 bases, the J end by 1 base, with 14 bases between. Germline assignment: CDR1 MNHEY and CDR2 SMNVEV (reference sequence). CDR3 amino acids: CASSAPGTRNTEAFF. CDR3 nucleotides: TGTGCCAGCAGTGCCCCAGGGACACGGAACACTGAAGCTTTCTTT.

The chain has TRBV19 and TRBJ1-1; D is uncertain. In germline, CDR1 is LNHDA, CDR2 SQIVND (reference sequence). V lost 6 bases and J 7 bases, leaving 21 bases between the germline ends. The CDR3 has 15 residues. The DNA for the CDR3 is TGTGCCAGTAGGTCCGCGGGCCCCCCAGTATTTGAAGCTTTCTTT. Its translation: CASRSAGPPVFEAFF.

The V call is TRBV30, the J call TRBJ1-6, with D maybe TRBD1 (5 bases). Trimming shortened V by 3 bases and J by 10 bases, and 19 bases separated the two germline ends. CDR1 and CDR2 (germline): GTSNPN, SVGIG (reference sequence). The length of the CDR3 is 15 residues. The CDR3, as DNA: TGTGCCTGGAGCGTGGATGGGACTGGGGGGTCACCCCTCCACTTT. Its protein is CAWSVDGTGGSPLHF.

This clone has only one observation. The chain links TRBV2 to TRBJ1-4, with D possibly TRBD1 on 6 matching bases. The CDR3 contains 13 residues. V gave up 6 bases and J gave up 4 bases, with 9 bases separating them. The germline gives CDR1 SNHLY, CDR2 FYNNEI. As DNA, the CDR3 is TGTGCCAGCAGAGGACAGCTTAATGAAAAACTGTTTTTT. Amino acids: CASRGQLNEKLFF. The variable domain in full, with the rest retrieved from reference TRBV2 and TRBJ1-4, is EPEVTQTPSHQVTQMGQEVILRCVPISNHLYFYWYRQILGQKVEFLVSFYNNEISEKSEIFDDQFSVERPDGSNFTLKIRSTKLEDSAMYFCASRGQLNEKLFFGSGTQLSVL.

The chain employs TRBV18 and TRBJ2-3; D possibly corresponds to TRBD1 (6 bases). V lost 2 bases and J 0 bases, leaving 9 bases between the germline ends. Germline V gene sequence: CDR1 KGHSH, CDR2 LQKENI. This CDR3 region has 15 residues. The CDR3 is CASSPGGASTDTQYF. In nucleotides, the CDR3 is TGTGCCAGCTCACCAGGGGGCGCTAGCACAGATACGCAGTATTTT.

The chain recombines TRBV9 with TRBJ2-7; 7 nucleotides match TRBD1. CDR3 length equals 15 residues. The V gene end was trimmed by 0 bases and the J gene end by 1 base; junction bases not matched to a gene: 4. The germline V gene has CDR1 SGDLS and CDR2 YYNGEE. DNA for the CDR3: TGTGCCAGCAGCGTAGCGGGGACAGATTCCTACGAGCAGTACTTC. It is translated as CASSVAGTDSYEQYF.

V usage is TRBV7-9 and J usage is TRBJ2-1; maybe TRBD2 (5 bases). Germline CDR1 and CDR2: SEHNR and FQNEAQ (reference sequence). Trimming removed 2 bases from V and 9 bases from J, with 8 bases in between. The CDR3 extends over 12 amino acids. The CDR3 DNA reads TGTGCCAGCAGCTTAAGAGGGTCTGAGCAGTTCTTC. The encoded protein is CASSLRGSEQFF.